This T cell receptor (beta chain) was obtained from a study of cytomegalovirus exposure and HLA in healthy donors. Study-wide findings and caveats: Follow-up analysis found HLA locus-dependent TCR association rates, highest for DRB1 and lowest for HLA-C.

This clone was counted a few times. Its specificity is unknown. The study ran its PCR with 60 Vbeta and 13 Jbeta primers. Method: immunoSEQ multiplex PCR; TCRdb's copy keeps in-frame clones and lacks some. Here the sample spans 75,000 to 95,000 clones, approximately 66% being singletons. This sequence was found in a man aged 25 to 40 in good health and CMV-seronegative. Source material: PBMCs.

The CDR3 loop is CASSSRGYATNEKLFF. The CDR3 DNA reads as TGTGCCAGCAGCTCCCGGGGATATGCAACTAATGAAAAACTGTTTTTT. This chain joins TRBV7-8 and TRBJ1-4; D is undetermined. Trimming stripped 4 bases from V and 0 bases from J, with 12 bases between. Germline CDR1 and CDR2: SGHVS and FQNEAQ. This CDR3 is built from 16 residues.